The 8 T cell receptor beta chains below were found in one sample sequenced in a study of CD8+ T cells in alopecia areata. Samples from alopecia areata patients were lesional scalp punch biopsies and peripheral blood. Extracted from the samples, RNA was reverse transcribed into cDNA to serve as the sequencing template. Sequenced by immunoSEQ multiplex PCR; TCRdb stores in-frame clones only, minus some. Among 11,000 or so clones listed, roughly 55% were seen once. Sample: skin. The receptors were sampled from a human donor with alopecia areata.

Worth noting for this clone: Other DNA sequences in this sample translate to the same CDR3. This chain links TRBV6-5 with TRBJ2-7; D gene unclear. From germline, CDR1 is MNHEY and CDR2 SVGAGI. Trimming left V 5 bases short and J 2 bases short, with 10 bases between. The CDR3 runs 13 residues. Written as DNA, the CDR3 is TGTGCCAGCAGTCCTGCTATGACCTACGAGCAGTACTTC. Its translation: CASSPAMTYEQYF.

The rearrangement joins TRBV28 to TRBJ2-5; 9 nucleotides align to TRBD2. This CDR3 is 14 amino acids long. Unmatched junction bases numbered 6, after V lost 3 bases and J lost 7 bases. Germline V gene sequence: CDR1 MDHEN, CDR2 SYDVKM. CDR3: CASSFGLALWTQYF. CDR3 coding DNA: TGTGCCAGCAGTTTCGGACTAGCGCTGTGGACCCAGTACTTC. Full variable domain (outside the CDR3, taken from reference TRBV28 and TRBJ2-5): DVKVTQSSRYLVKRTGEKVFLECVQDMDHENMFWYRQDPGLGLRLIYFSYDVKMKEKGDIPEGYSVSREKKERFSLILESASTNQTSMYLCASSFGLALWTQYFGPGTRLLVL.

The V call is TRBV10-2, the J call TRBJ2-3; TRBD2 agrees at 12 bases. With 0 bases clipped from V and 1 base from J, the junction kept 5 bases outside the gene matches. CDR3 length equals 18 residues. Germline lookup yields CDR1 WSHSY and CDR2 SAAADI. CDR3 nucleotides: TGCGCCAGCAGTGAGTCCCTAGCGGGAGGGCCCCGCACAGATACGCAGTATTTT. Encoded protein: CASSESLAGGPRTDTQYF.

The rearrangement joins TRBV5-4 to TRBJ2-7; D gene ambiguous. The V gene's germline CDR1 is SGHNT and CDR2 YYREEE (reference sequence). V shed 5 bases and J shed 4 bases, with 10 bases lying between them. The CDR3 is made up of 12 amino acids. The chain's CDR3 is CASRDEWYEQYF. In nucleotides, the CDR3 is TGTGCCAGCAGAGACGAATGGTACGAGCAGTACTTC.

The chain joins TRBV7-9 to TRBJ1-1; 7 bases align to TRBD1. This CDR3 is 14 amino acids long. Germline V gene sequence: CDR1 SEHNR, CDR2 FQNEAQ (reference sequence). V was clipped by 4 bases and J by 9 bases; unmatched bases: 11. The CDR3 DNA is TGTGCCAGCAGCTATTTTCCGGGACAGAGACAAGCTTTCTTT. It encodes CASSYFPGQRQAFF. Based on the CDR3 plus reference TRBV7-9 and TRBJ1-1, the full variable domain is DTGVSQNPRHKITKRGQNVTFRCDPISEHNRLYWYRQTLGQGPEFLTYFQNEAQLEKSRLLSDRFSAERPKGSFSTLEIQRTEQGDSAMYLCASSYFPGQRQAFFGQGTRLTVV.

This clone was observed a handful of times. Written as DNA, the CDR3 is TGTGCCAGCAGCCGATCTTCAGGGCCAGGGGGCAATCAGCCCCAGCATTTT. Translation: CASSRSSGPGGNQPQHF. V and J are TRBV7-2 and TRBJ1-5, with TRBD1 as a possible D gene (6 bases). There are 17 residues in the CDR3. Germline loops: CDR1 SGHTA, CDR2 FQGNSA. The V end was cut by 5 bases, the J end by 2 bases, with 19 bases between.

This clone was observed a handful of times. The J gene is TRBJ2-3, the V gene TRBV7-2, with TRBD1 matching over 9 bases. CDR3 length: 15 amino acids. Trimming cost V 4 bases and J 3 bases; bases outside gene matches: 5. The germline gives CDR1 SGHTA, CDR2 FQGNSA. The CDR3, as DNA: TGTGCCAGCAGCTCTAGGACAGGGGTTACAGATACGCAGTATTTT. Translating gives CASSSRTGVTDTQYF.

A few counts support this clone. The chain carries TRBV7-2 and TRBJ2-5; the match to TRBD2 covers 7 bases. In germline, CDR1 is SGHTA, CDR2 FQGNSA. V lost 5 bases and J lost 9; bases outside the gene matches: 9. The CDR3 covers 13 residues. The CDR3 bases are TGTGCCAGCAGCCCCTCTAGCGGTGGAGCCCAGTACTTC. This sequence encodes CASSPSSGGAQYF.